Described below is a single T cell receptor beta chain sequence and its context. The antigen this receptor binds is unknown. No base-level quality is on record; no much larger clone is a single base apart. Spanning cysteine to phenylalanine, the CDR3 consists of 15 amino acids. The retained sequence is limited to the CDR3, 45 bases, with the frame set at the first base. CDR1 SGHRS and CDR2 YFSETQ are derived from the germline V gene. Trimming takes 2 bases from V and 2 bases from J, and the germline ends sit 12 bases apart. These data are taken from a study of T cells after yellow fever vaccination (dated 2019 in TCRdb). With regard to the full study: Libraries from fractions with low cell numbers were prepared with the SMART-Seq v4 Ultra Low Input RNA kit. Bulk TCR alpha and beta repertoires were sequenced longitudinally to track T-cell clones before and after primary and booster YFV17D yellow fever vaccination. Two healthy male donors made up the cohort, one aged 18 to 29 years and the other aged 30 to 39 years. Blood was drawn at multiple timepoints before and after primary and secondary immunization, with bulk PBMC replicates and cell subsets isolated.

Synthesis of TCR cDNA relied on 5'RACE template switching, a step that introduced a universal primer site along with unique molecular identifiers. cDNA synthesis was primed from both the TCR alpha and TCR beta constant segments. Library amplification used two PCR steps, and the second PCR step added sample barcodes and sequencing adapters. Sequencing of libraries was performed on Illumina HiSeq 2500 (2x100 bp) or NovaSeq (2x150 bp). The authors' pipeline ran thus. Demultiplexing of reads and collapsing into UMI consensus sequences were performed with MIGEC, and V(D)J alignment was carried out with MiXCR. Clonotypes responding to the vaccine were identified with edgeR on replicate PBMC samples, with the criteria of FDR below 0.01 and a log2 fold change above 5 up to day 15. Each bulk clonotype was labeled CD4 or CD8 based on which sequenced repertoire, CD4 or CD8, contained the clonotype at higher abundance. TCRdb trimmed public reads at Q25 via fastp, called clones via MiXCR and kept in-frame beta chains. When rows share a CDR3 protein, they turn into one entry using the most common DNA and genes. Here the V and J calls rest on TCRdb's processing, not on the authors' analysis. The sample data list 300,000 or so distinct CDR3 sequences, and 10% to 15% of these were observed just once. The top ten constitute roughly 0.5% of the sample.

The label giving this sample's treatment or condition can be read as: live attenuated yellow fever vaccine strain. PBMCs were isolated from peripheral blood using a standard Ficoll-Paque protocol. Dynabeads CD4 and CD8 positive selection kits were used to isolate CD4 and CD8 T-cell fractions. TriZol was used to extract RNA from bulk PBMCs, CD4 and CD8 fractions, and dextramer-positive and dextramer-negative fractions. What the study reported, not specific to this receptor: Compared with the primary T-cell response, the secondary T-cell response was weaker but faster, peaking on day 5 rather than day 15. Most clones expanded after primary vaccination (about 96% of CD4 and approximately 90% of CD8) were re-detected after the booster, suggesting that broad memory maintenance occurred. Only a couple of donors were included in the study, so the extent to which the findings can be generalized is limited. Because abundant contaminating clonotypes from the bulk population could be contained in FACS-sorted repertoires, computational filtering was required. A small share of clonotypes was detected in both CD4 and CD8 compartments, with the overlap likely arising from convergent recombination.

Specimen: CD4+ T cells sorted from PBMCs, collected 45 days after the yellow fever booster vaccination. The chain is encoded by TRBV5-1 joined to TRBJ2-3; the D gene is unclear. This TCR came from a man aged 25-45 years who received the YFV17D yellow fever vaccine. The DNA sequence is given as TGCGCCAGCAGCTTAGGCGGCGATCTCACAGATACGCAGTATTTT. Protein translation: CASSLGGDLTDTQYF. Beyond the CDR3, the reference TRBV5-1 and TRBJ2-3 genes provide the residues; the full variable domain reads: KAGVTQTPRYLIKTRGQQVTLSCSPISGHRSVSWYQQTPGQGLQFLFEYFSETQRNKGNFPGRFSGRQFSNSRSEMNVSTLELGDSALYLCASSLGGDLTDTQYFGPGTRLTVL.